Reported below is one T cell receptor (beta chain). The antigen remains unidentified. The time point was: week 35, safety follow-up. Every vaccine dose comprised 300 ug of mutant IDH1 20-mer peptide plus topical imiquimod. The sample originates from a study of a mutant IDH1 vaccine in newly diagnosed glioma. Trimming removed 2 bases from V and 0 bases from J; junction bases left unmatched: 5. Per the germline V gene, CDR1 is SQVTM and CDR2 is ANQGSEA. The CDR3 totals 15 residues. Using immunoSEQ multiplex PCR, the repertoire was profiled, and TCRdb retains in-frame clones only, with some absent. The sample consists of roughly 60,000 clones, around 74% of them appearing once.

This specimen was PBMCs, taken from a glioma patient whose treatment included an IDH1 peptide vaccine. The receptor comes from a middle-aged man with glioma. The rearrangement links TRBV29-1 to TRBJ1-2, with 8 bases matching TRBD1. The CDR3 reads CSVEQTGATNYGYTF. The DNA of the CDR3 is TGCAGCGTTGAACAGACAGGGGCCACTAACTATGGCTACACCTTC.